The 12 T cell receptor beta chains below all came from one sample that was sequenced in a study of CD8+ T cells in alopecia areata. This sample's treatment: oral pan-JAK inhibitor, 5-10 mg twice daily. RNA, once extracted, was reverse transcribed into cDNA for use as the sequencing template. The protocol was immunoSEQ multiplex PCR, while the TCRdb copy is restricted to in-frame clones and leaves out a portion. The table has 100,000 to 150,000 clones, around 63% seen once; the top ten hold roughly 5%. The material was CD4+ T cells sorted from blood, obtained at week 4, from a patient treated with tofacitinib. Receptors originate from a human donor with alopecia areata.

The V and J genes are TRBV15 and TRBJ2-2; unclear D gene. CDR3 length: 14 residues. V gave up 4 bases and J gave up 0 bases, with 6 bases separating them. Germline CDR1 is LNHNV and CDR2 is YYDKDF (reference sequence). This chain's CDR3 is CATSKDTNTGELFF. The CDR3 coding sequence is TGTGCCACCAGCAAGGATACGAACACCGGGGAGCTGTTTTTT. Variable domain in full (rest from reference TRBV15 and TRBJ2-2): DAMVIQNPRYQVTQFGKPVTLSCSQTLNHNVMYWYQQKSSQAPKLLFHYYDKDFNNEADTPDNFQSRRPNTSFCFLDIRSPGLGDTAMYLCATSKDTNTGELFFGEGSRLTVL.

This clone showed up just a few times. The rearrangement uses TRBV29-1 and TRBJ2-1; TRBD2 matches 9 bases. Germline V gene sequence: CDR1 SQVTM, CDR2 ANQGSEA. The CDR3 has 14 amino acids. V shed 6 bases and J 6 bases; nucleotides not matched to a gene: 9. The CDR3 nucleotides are TGCAGCGTCCCGAGACTAGCGGACTTCAATGAGCAGTTCTTC. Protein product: CSVPRLADFNEQFF.

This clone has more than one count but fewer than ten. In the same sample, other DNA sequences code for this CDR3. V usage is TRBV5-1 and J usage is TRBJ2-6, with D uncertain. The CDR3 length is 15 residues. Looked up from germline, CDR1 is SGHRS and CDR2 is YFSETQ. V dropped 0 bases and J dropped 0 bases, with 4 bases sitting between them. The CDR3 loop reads CASSLDGSGANVLTF. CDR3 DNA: TGCGCCAGCAGCTTGGACGGCTCTGGGGCCAACGTCCTGACTTTC. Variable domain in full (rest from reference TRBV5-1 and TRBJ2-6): KAGVTQTPRYLIKTRGQQVTLSCSPISGHRSVSWYQQTPGQGLQFLFEYFSETQRNKGNFPGRFSGRQFSNSRSEMNVSTLELGDSALYLCASSLDGSGANVLTFGAGSRLTVL.

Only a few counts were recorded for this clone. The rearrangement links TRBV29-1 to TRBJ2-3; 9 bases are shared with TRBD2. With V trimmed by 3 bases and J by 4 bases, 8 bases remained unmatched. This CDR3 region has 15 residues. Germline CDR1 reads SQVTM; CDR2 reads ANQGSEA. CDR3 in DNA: TGCAGCGTTGATCACTCTAGCGGGGTTGCAGATACGCAGTATTTT. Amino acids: CSVDHSSGVADTQYF.

CDR3 protein: CASSEGGVSYEQYF. CDR3 sequence (DNA): TGTGCCAGCAGTGAGGGCGGGGTCTCCTACGAGCAGTACTTC. This rearrangement joins TRBV25-1 to TRBJ2-7, with D tentatively TRBD2 (6 bases). CDR1 is MGHDK and CDR2 is SYGVNS in the germline V gene. Trimming left V 3 bases short and J 0 bases short, with 9 bases between. The CDR3 extends over 14 amino acids.

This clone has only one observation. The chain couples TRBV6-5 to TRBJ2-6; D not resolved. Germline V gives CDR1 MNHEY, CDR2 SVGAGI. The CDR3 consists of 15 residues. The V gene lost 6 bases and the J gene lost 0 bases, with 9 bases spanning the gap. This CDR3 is CASSPGRSGANVLTF. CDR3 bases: TGTGCCAGCAGCCCCGGACGCTCTGGGGCCAACGTCCTGACTTTC.

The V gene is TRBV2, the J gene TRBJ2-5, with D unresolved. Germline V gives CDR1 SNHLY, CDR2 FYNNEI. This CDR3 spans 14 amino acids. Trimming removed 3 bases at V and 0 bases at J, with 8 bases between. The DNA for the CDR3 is TGTGCCAGCAGTGATCCAGACTACCAAGAGACCCAGTACTTC. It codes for CASSDPDYQETQYF.

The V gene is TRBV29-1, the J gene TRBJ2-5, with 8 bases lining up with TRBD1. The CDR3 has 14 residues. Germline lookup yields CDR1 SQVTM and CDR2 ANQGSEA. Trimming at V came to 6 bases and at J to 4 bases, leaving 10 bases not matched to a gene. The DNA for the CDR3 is TGCAGCGTCACGGCAGGGGGCGCATTAGAGACCCAGTACTTC. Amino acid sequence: CSVTAGGALETQYF.

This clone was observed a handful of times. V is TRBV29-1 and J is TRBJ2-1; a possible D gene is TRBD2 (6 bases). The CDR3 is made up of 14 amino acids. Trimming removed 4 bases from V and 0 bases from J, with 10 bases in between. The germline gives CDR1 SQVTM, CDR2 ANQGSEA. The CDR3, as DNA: TGCAGCGTTGCGGGGGAGAACTCCTACAATGAGCAGTTCTTC. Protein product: CSVAGENSYNEQFF.

The CDR3 here is CASSISRGSSDTQYF. The CDR3 bases are TGTGCCAGTAGTATTTCTCGCGGGAGTTCAGATACGCAGTATTTT. The chain links TRBV19 to TRBJ2-3, with 7 nucleotides matching TRBD2. The CDR3 extends over 15 amino acids. The V gene's germline CDR1 is LNHDA and CDR2 SQIVND (reference sequence). V shed 3 bases and J 4 bases; nucleotides not matched to a gene: 7.

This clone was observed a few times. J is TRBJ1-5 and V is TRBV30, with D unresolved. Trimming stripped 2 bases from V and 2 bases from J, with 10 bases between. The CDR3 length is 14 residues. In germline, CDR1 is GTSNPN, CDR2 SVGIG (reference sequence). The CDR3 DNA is TGTGCCTGGAGTTTGGGTCACGGCAATCAGCCCCAGCATTTT. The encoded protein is CAWSLGHGNQPQHF.

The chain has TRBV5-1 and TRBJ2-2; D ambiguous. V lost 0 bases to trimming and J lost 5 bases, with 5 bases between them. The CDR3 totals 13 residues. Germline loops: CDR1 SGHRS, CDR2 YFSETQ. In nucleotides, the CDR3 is TGCGCCAGCAGCTTGGCTGGGACCGGGGAGCTGTTTTTT. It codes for CASSLAGTGELFF.